Listed below are T cell receptor beta chains from one sample, sequenced in a study of siplizumab effects on memory and regulatory T cells. Sequencing used immunoSEQ multiplex PCR; TCRdb keeps in-frame clones, though not all of them. The sample gives about 110,000 clones, roughly 89% of which show up once; 1.3% is in the top ten. Sequenced input: CD4+ T cells sorted from blood. The receptor set was obtained from a human donor in good health. The CDR3 runs from the conserved cysteine through the conserved F or W. The order of the fields is V gene, J gene, clone size, CDR3 length, D gene, CDR3 protein, CDR3 DNA. The D gene is left open where the match is weak. The listing skips clone size in some rows; elsewhere it reads once, few, many or a size class.

TRBV5-1	TRBJ2-1	-	11	-	CASSRNNEQFF	TGCGCCAGCAGCCGGAACAATGAGCAGTTCTTC
TRBV18	TRBJ1-5	-	14	-	CASSPPYSNQPQHF	TGTGCCAGCTCACCACCGTATAGCAATCAGCCCCAGCATTTT
TRBV11-2	TRBJ2-6	-	15	TRBD1	CASRLTGVPTNVLTF	TGTGCCAGCAGATTGACAGGGGTTCCCACCAACGTCCTGACTTTC
TRBV27	TRBJ2-1	-	14	-	CASSWAGSYNEQFF	TGTGCCAGCAGTTGGGCAGGTTCCTACAATGAGCAGTTCTTC
TRBV10-3	TRBJ1-1	-	13	-	CAIRTQGATEAFF	TGTGCCATCAGGACACAGGGCGCGACTGAAGCTTTCTTT
TRBV10-1	TRBJ2-2	-	15	-	CASSGKGRDTGELFF	TGCGCCAGCAGTGGTAAGGGACGGGACACCGGGGAGCTGTTTTTT
TRBV2	TRBJ1-2	-	15	-	CASSEGPWGNYGYTF	TGTGCCAGCAGTGAAGGACCCTGGGGGAACTATGGCTACACCTTC
TRBV18	TRBJ2-5	-	12	-	CASSPYQETQYF	TGTGCCAGCTCACCATACCAAGAGACCCAGTACTTC
TRBV6-5	TRBJ1-2	-	13	TRBD1	CASSSRDRYGYTF	TGTGCCAGCAGTTCCCGGGACAGATATGGCTACACCTTC
TRBV5-1	TRBJ2-1	-	14	TRBD1	CASMPGTGYNEQFF	TGCGCCAGCATGCCCGGGACAGGGTACAATGAGCAGTTCTTC
TRBV6-1	TRBJ2-5	-	14	TRBD2	CASSAPGTRREQYF	TGTGCCAGCAGTGCGCCCGGGACTAGACGGGAGCAGTACTTC
TRBV5-8	TRBJ2-3	-	15	TRBD2	CASGGSSGRSDTQYF	TGTGCCAGCGGGGGGTCTAGCGGGAGGTCAGATACGCAGTATTTT
TRBV28	TRBJ1-1	-	13	-	CASSEDGYTEAFF	TGTGCCAGCAGTGAAGACGGATACACTGAAGCTTTCTTT
TRBV6-1	TRBJ2-5	-	14	-	CASSESRPSGTQYF	TGTGCCAGCAGTGAAAGTCGCCCCTCAGGGACCCAGTACTTC
TRBV9	TRBJ2-3	once	15	-	CASSVAGDFTDTQYF	TGTGCCAGCAGCGTAGCAGGAGACTTCACAGATACGCAGTATTTT
TRBV6-5	TRBJ2-3	-	14	-	CASSYSRGADTQYF	TGTGCCAGCAGTTACTCACGGGGCGCAGATACGCAGTATTTT
TRBV11-3	TRBJ2-3	-	12	-	CASSRGQDTQYF	TGTGCCAGCAGCCGGGGACAAGATACGCAGTATTTT
TRBV18	TRBJ2-2	once	16	TRBD2	CASSPKLAANTGELFF	TGTGCCAGCTCACCGAAACTAGCGGCAAACACCGGGGAGCTGTTTTTT
TRBV5-4	TRBJ2-3	-	13	-	CASSSSGTDTQYF	TGTGCCAGCAGCTCCTCGGGGACAGATACGCAGTATTTT
TRBV4-1	TRBJ2-2	-	17	TRBD1	CASSQTTGGIITGELFF	TGCGCCAGCAGCCAGACTACAGGGGGCATAATCACCGGGGAGCTGTTTTTT
TRBV29-1	TRBJ2-2	-	14	TRBD2	CSVKNRGDTGELFF	TGCAGCGTTAAAAATCGGGGGGACACCGGGGAGCTGTTTTTT
TRBV19	TRBJ1-4	-	15	TRBD1	CASRTGGSILEKLFF	TGTGCCAGTAGGACAGGGGGAAGTATATTGGAAAAACTGTTTTTT
TRBV7-2	TRBJ2-3	-	14	-	CASRAGSGTDTQYF	TGTGCCAGCAGGGCGGGTAGCGGCACAGATACGCAGTATTTT
TRBV7-8	TRBJ2-1	-	14	-	CASSWLDSYNEQFF	TGTGCCAGCAGCTGGCTAGACTCCTACAATGAGCAGTTCTTC
TRBV6-5	TRBJ2-7	-	12	-	CASQGGPYEQYF	TGTGCCAGCCAGGGAGGCCCATACGAGCAGTACTTC
TRBV27	TRBJ1-2	-	14	TRBD1	CASSSRQGNYGYTF	TGTGCCAGCAGTTCCCGACAGGGGAACTATGGCTACACCTTC
TRBV4-2	TRBJ1-1	few	15	TRBD1	CASATRTGEYTEAFF	TGTGCCAGCGCCACTCGGACAGGGGAGTACACTGAAGCTTTCTTT
TRBV5-4	TRBJ1-3	-	15	TRBD1	CASSTGQGAGNTIYF	TGTGCCAGCAGCACGGGACAGGGGGCTGGAAACACCATATATTTT
TRBV5-4	TRBJ1-1	-	14	-	CASSLKSRETEAFF	TGTGCCAGCAGCTTGAAGAGTAGGGAAACTGAAGCTTTCTTT
TRBV6-5	TRBJ1-4	-	13	-	CASSGLANEKLFF	TGTGCCAGCAGTGGGTTGGCTAATGAAAAACTGTTTTTT
TRBV6-5	TRBJ2-7	-	12	-	CASSYSSGEQYF	TGTGCCAGCAGTTACTCGAGCGGCGAGCAGTACTTC